This T cell receptor (beta chain) was identified during a study of blood T cell repertoires in COVID-19. The data were produced by immunoSEQ multiplex PCR, yet TCRdb's version contains in-frame clones alone and is incomplete. The data hold around 250,000 clones, with 88% observed a single time. The CDR3 spans 17 residues. CDR1 and CDR2 from the germline V gene are ENHRY and SYGVKD. After removal of 2 bases from V and 2 bases from J, the junction contained 9 bases not matched to a gene. V and J are TRBV10-3 and TRBJ2-3, with 8 bases matching TRBD2. The sequencing sample was made of peripheral blood. This TCR was sampled from a human donor in a cohort sampled during active COVID-19. DNA of the CDR3: TGTGCCATCAGTGAGACCTCTAGCGGGCGGGTCACAGATACGCAGTATTTT. Protein sequence: CAISETSSGRVTDTQYF.